This T cell receptor beta chain was retrieved from a study of OX40 agonist ivuxolimab in advanced cancers. The CDR3 loop spans 16 amino acids. The germline gives CDR1 SGHRS, CDR2 YFSETQ. After removal of 4 bases from V and 4 bases from J, the junction contained 9 bases not matched to a gene. TCRdb's table, derived via immunoSEQ multiplex PCR, lists solely in-frame clones and lacks some. Of more than 45,000 clones in the sample, around nine tenths are singletons; the top ten hold 1.5% to 2%. The sample here was CD4+ or CD8+ T cells sorted from blood, taken in a trial of the OX40 agonist ivuxolimab. The gene calls are TRBV5-1 and TRBJ1-1, with 11 bases that match TRBD1. This TCR came from an adult with an advanced solid tumor such as melanoma, head and neck, liver or kidney cancer. CDR3 protein: CASSPGTGGYGTEAFF. In DNA form, the CDR3 reads TGCGCCAGCAGCCCAGGGACAGGGGGTTACGGCACTGAAGCTTTCTTT.